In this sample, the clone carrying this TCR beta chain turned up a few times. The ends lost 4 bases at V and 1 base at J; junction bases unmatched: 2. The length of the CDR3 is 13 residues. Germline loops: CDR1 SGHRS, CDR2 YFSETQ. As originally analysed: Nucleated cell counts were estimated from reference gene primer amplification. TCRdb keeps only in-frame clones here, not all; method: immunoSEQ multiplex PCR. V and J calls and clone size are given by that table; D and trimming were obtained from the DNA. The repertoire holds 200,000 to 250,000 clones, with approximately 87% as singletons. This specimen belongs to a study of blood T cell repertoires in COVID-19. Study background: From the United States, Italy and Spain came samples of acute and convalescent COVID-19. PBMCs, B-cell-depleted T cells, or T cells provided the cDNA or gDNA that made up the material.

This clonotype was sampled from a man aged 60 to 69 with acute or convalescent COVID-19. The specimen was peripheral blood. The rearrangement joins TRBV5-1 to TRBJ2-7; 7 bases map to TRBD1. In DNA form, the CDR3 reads TGCGCCAGCAGCACGACAGGGTCCTACGAGCAGTACTTC. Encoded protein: CASSTTGSYEQYF.